Described below is a single TCR beta chain sequence and its context. The sample is drawn from a study of control samples from healthy donors and cancer patients. Here immunoSEQ multiplex PCR was the method, and the copy in TCRdb shows in-frame clones only, minus some. The sample has under 450,000 clones, around 90% seen once. Germline CDR1 reads SGHAT; CDR2 reads FQNNGV. Trimming took 4 bases from V and 3 from J, leaving 25 bases between them. The CDR3 contains 18 residues. The source material was PBMCs. V and J are TRBV11-2 and TRBJ2-7; D is perhaps TRBD2 (6 bases). The clonotype was recovered from a man aged 35-49 years with head and neck cancer. The DNA for the CDR3 is TGTGCCAGCAGCTCCGCCCTGCCCTTAGCGAGGGGAGGCTACGAGCAGTACTTC. This encodes CASSSALPLARGGYEQYF.